This T cell receptor beta chain emerged from a study of OX40 agonist ivuxolimab in advanced cancers. The CDR3 is 14 residues long. The V gene's germline CDR1 is SGHDN and CDR2 FVKESK. Trimming removed 1 base from V and 8 bases from J, with 14 bases in between. The protocol was immunoSEQ multiplex PCR, while the TCRdb copy is restricted to in-frame clones and leaves out a portion. The top ten clones hold 72% of a sample with roughly 5,100 clones, approximately 71% of them seen once. Sequenced here: CD4+ or CD8+ T cells sorted from blood, sampled in a trial of the OX40 agonist ivuxolimab. The TCR was taken from an adult with an advanced solid tumor such as melanoma, head and neck, liver or kidney cancer. The V call is TRBV14, the J call TRBJ1-2; D uncertain. CDR3 sequence reads: CASSQAIGAGGYTF. DNA of the CDR3: TGTGCCAGCAGCCAAGCTATCGGAGCGGGCGGCTACACCTTC.